This T cell receptor beta chain appears in the sequencing data of a study of blood T cell repertoires in COVID-19. The J segment lost 2 bases and the V segment lost 0 bases, leaving 0 bases of the junction unmatched. The CDR3 extends over 15 amino acids. Germline V gene lookup returns CDR1 MNHEY and CDR2 SVGAGI. About this clone: Other DNA sequences of this sample code for an identical CDR3.

Repertoires were generated with immunoSEQ multiplex PCR, while TCRdb's copy carries only in-frame clones and drops some. The table has about 56,000 clones, approximately 89% seen once; the top ten hold more than 40%. The sequenced sample was peripheral blood. This receptor was obtained from a woman aged 60 to 75 with COVID-19, enrolled during active disease. The chain recombines TRBV6-5 with TRBJ1-5, with 8 positions matching TRBD1. CDR3 residues: CASSYSGQGNQPQHF. The CDR3 nucleotides are TGTGCCAGCAGTTACTCGGGACAGGGCAATCAGCCCCAGCATTTT.